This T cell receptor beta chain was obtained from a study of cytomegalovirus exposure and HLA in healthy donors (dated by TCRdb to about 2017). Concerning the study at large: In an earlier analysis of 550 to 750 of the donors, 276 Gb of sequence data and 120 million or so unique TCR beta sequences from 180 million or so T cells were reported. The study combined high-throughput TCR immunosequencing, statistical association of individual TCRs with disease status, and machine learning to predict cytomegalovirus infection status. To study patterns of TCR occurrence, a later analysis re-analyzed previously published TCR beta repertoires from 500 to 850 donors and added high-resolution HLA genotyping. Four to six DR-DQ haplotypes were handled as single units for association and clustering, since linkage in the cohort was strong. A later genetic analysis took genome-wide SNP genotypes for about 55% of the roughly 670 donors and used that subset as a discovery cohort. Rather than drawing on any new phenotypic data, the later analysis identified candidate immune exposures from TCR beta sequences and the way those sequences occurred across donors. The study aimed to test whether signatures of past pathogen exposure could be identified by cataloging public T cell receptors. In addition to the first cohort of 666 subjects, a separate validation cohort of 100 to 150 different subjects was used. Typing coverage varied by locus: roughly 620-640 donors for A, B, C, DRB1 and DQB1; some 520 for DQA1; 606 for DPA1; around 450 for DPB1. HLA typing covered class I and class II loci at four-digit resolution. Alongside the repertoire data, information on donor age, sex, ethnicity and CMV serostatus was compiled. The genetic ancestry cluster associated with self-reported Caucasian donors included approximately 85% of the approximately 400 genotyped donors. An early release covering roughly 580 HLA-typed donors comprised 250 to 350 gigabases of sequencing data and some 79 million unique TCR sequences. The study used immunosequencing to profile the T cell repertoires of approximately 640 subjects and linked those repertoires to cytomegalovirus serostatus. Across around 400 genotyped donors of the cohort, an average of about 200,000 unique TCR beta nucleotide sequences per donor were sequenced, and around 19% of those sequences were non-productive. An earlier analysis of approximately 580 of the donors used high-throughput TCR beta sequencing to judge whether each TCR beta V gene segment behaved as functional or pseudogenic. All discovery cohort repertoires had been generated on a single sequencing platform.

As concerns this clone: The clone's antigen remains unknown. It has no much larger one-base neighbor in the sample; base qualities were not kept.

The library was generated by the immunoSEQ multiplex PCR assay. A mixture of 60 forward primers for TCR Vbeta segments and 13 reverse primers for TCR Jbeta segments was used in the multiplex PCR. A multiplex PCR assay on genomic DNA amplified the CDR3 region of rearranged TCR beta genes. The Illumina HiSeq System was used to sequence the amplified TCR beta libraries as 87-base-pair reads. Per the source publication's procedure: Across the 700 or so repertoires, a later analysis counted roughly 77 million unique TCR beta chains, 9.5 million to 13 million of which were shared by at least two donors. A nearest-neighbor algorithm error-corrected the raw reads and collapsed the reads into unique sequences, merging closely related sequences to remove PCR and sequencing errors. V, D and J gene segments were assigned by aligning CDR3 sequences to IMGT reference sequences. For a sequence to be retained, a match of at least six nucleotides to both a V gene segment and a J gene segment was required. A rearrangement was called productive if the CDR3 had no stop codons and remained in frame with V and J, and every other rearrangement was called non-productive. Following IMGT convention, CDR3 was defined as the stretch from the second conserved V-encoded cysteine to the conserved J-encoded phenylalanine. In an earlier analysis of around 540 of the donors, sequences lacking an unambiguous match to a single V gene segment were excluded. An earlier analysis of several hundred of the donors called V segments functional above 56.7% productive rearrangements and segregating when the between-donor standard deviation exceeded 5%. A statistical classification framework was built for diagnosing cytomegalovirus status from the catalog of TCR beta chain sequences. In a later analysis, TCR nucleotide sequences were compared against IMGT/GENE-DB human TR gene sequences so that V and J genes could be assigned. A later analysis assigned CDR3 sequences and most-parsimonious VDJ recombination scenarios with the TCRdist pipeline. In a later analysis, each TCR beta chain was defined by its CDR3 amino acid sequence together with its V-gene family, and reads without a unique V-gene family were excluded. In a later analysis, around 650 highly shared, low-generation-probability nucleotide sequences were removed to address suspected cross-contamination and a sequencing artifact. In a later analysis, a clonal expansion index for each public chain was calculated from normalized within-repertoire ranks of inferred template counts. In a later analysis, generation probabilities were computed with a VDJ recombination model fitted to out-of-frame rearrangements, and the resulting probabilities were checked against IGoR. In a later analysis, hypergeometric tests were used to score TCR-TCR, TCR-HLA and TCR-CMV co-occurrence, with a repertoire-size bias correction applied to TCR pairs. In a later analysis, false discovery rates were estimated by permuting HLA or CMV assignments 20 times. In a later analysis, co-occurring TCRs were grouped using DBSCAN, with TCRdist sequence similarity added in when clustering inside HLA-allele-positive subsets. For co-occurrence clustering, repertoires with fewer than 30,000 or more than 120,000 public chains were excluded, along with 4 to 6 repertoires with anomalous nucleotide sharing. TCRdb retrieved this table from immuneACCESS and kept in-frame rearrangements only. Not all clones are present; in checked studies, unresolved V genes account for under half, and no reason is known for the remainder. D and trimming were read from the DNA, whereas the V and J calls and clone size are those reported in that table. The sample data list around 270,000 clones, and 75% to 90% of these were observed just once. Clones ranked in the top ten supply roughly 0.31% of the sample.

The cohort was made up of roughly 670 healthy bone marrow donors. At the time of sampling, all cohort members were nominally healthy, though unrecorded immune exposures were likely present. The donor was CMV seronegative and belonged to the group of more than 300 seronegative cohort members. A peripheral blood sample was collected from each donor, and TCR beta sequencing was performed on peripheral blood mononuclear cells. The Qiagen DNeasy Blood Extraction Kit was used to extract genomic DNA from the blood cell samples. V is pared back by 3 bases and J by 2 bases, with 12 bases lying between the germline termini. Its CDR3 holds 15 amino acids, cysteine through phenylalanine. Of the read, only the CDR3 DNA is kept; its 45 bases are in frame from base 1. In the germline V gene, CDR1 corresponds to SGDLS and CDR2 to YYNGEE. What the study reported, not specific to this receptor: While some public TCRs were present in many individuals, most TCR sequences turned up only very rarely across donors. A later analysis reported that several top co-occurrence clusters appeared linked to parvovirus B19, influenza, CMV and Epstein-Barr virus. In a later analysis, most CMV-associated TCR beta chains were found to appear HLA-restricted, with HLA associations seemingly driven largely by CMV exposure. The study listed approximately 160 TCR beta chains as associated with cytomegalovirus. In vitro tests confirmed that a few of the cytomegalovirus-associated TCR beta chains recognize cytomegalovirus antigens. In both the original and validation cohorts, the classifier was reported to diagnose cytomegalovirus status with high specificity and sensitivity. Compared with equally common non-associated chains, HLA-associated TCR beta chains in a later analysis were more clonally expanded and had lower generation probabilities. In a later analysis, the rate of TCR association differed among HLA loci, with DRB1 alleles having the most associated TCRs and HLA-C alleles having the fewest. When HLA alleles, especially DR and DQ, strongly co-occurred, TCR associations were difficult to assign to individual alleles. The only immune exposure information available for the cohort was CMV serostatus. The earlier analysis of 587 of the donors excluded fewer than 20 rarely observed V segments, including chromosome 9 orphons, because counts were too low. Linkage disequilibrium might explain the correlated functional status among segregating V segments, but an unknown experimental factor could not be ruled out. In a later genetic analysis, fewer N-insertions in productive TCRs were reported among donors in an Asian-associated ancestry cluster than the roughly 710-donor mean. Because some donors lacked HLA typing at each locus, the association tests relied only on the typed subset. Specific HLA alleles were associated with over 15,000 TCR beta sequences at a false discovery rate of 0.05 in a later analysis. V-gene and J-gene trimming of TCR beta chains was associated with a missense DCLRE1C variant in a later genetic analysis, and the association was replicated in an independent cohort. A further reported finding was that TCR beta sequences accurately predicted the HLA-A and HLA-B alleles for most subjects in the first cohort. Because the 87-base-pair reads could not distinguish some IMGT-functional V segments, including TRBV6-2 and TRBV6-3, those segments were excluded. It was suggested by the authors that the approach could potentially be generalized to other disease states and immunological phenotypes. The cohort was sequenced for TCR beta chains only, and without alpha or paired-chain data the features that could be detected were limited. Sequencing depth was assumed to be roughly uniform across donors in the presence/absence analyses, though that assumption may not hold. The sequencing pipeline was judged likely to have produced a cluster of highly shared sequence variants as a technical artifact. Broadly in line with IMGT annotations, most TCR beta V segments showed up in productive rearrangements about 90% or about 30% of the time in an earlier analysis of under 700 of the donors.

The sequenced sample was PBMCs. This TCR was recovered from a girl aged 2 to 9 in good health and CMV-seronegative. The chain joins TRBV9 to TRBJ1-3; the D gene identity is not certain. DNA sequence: TGTGCCAGCAGCGAGGCCTTGGGCCCTGGAAACACCATATATTTT. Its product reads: CASSEALGPGNTIYF.